These 32 T cell receptor beta chains share one sample of origin, sequenced in a study of control samples from healthy donors and cancer patients. Measured with immunoSEQ multiplex PCR; TCRdb has only the in-frame clones, and not every one. The top ten clones hold 0.95% to 1.5% of a sample with about 65,000 clones, about nine tenths of them seen once. Sequencing input: PBMCs. The origin of the receptors is a woman in her fifties or sixties with colorectal cancer.

This clone has only a few counts. This chain joins TRBV9 and TRBJ2-2; TRBD2 aligns across 13 bases. Trimming cost V 4 bases and J 4 bases; bases outside gene matches: 4. Per the germline V gene, CDR1 is SGDLS and CDR2 is YYNGEE. The length of the CDR3 is 16 residues. CDR3 coding DNA: TGTGCCAGCAGCCTTCGGACTAGCGGGAGCACCGGGGAGCTGTTTTTT. Translating gives CASSLRTSGSTGELFF.

This clone appeared once. The chain combines TRBV2 with TRBJ2-2, with TRBD1 matching over 9 bases. The CDR3 is 15 amino acids. The V and J ends lost 7 bases and 4 bases, in that order; junction bases with no gene match: 7. The germline V gene encodes CDR1 SNHLY and CDR2 FYNNEI. This chain's CDR3 is CASIRQTGGTGELFF. The CDR3 region has the DNA TGTGCCAGCATTCGGCAGACAGGGGGCACCGGGGAGCTGTTTTTT.

The chain carries TRBV29-1 and TRBJ2-5; D ambiguous. CDR1 is SQVTM, CDR2 ANQGSEA, per germline. The CDR3 spans 13 residues. The CDR3 spells CTVIESFQETQYF. The CDR3 coding sequence is TGCACCGTGATCGAAAGTTTCCAAGAGACCCAGTACTTC.

The chain uses TRBV28 and TRBJ1-2, with a possible D match to TRBD1 (6 bases). V lost 7 bases, J lost 3 bases, and 36 bases lay in between. From germline, CDR1 is MDHEN and CDR2 SYDVKM. The CDR3 runs to 21 residues. The CDR3 nucleotides read TGTGCCAGCAACCTCAGGGGACCCTATATAACTGACTCCTTAATTTACTATGGCTACACCTTC. Translating it yields CASNLRGPYITDSLIYYGYTF.

In nucleotides, the CDR3 is TGTGCCAGCAGTGACGGACTAGCCCAGTACTTC. This translates into CASSDGLAQYF. This chain links TRBV6-1 with TRBJ2-5; 7 bases are shared with TRBD2. Germline CDR1 and CDR2: MNHNS and SASEGT. CDR3 length equals 11 residues. Unmatched junction bases numbered 1, after V lost 3 bases and J lost 9 bases.

The genes are TRBV5-1 and TRBJ1-1, with 7 bases that match TRBD1. After removal of 5 bases from V and 1 base from J, the junction contained 5 bases not matched to a gene. Germline loops: CDR1 SGHRS, CDR2 YFSETQ. CDR3 size: 14 residues. Here the CDR3 reads CASRQGQQNTEAFF. The CDR3 bases are TGCGCCAGCAGACAGGGACAGCAGAACACTGAAGCTTTCTTT.

This chain connects TRBV5-6 to TRBJ1-2; 10 nucleotides align to TRBD1. The CDR3 spans 16 residues. CDR1 and CDR2 (germline): SGHDT, YYEEEE. Germline trimming cut 4 bases from V and 8 bases from J; bases unmatched to any gene: 14. The CDR3 sequence: CASSGRDRGFLDGYTF. The CDR3 coding sequence is TGTGCCAGCAGCGGCCGGGACAGGGGTTTTCTGGACGGCTACACCTTC.

The chain has TRBV7-2 and TRBJ2-1; possible D gene TRBD2, 6 bases. Between the trimmed V and J ends, which lost 1 base and 9 bases, there was a span of 16 bases. The CDR3 has 15 amino acids. Germline V gene lookup returns CDR1 SGHTA and CDR2 FQGNSA. CDR3 sequence: CASSLGLGISGEQFF. The CDR3 nucleotides read TGTGCCAGCAGCTTAGGACTAGGAATCAGTGGTGAGCAGTTCTTC.

Only one count was recorded for this clone. The J gene is TRBJ1-5, the V gene TRBV20-1; D not resolved. The V and J ends lost 3 bases and 0 bases respectively, with 3 bases between them. Germline CDR1 reads DFQATT; CDR2 reads SNEGSKA (reference sequence). The CDR3 loop spans 12 amino acids. CDR3 coding DNA: TGCAGTGCTAGTTATAGCAATCAGCCCCAGCATTTT. It is translated as CSASYSNQPQHF.

This chain joins TRBV7-8 and TRBJ1-2, with D unresolved. The V end was cut by 1 base, the J end by 0 bases, with 12 bases between. The CDR3 has 16 amino acids. From germline, CDR1 is SGHVS and CDR2 FQNEAQ. CDR3 sequence: CASSLEGSAANYGYTF. In DNA, the CDR3 is TGTGCCAGCAGCTTAGAAGGGAGCGCCGCTAACTATGGCTACACCTTC.

The V and J genes are TRBV6-5 and TRBJ1-4; D remains ambiguous. The length of the CDR3 is 15 residues. In germline, CDR1 is MNHEY, CDR2 SVGAGI. Deletions cut 2 bases from V and 10 bases from J, with 17 bases between. CDR3 nucleotides: TGTGCCAGCAGTTACGTAGCTCAGCCGTGGGGAAAACTGTTTTTT. This encodes CASSYVAQPWGKLFF.

The chain couples TRBV7-2 to TRBJ2-3, with TRBD2 as a possible D gene (5 bases). The CDR3 is 12 residues long. V lost 1 base, J lost 11 bases, and 10 bases lay in between. Germline V lookup: CDR1 SGHTA, CDR2 FQGNSA. The DNA of the CDR3 is TGTGCCAGCAGCTTAGATATTCGGGGGCAGTATTTT. It is translated as CASSLDIRGQYF.

The V and J genes are TRBV11-1 and TRBJ2-5; tentatively, D is TRBD2 (5 bases). Germline loops: CDR1 SGHAT, CDR2 FQDESV (reference sequence). The V end was cut by 5 bases, the J end by 5 bases, with 15 bases between. The CDR3 covers 14 residues. CDR3 in amino acids: CASSPQRRGETQYF. The CDR3 DNA reads as TGTGCCAGCAGCCCACAACGGCGCGGGGAGACCCAGTACTTC.

The chain couples TRBV12-3 or TRBV12-4 to TRBJ1-1; TRBD1 aligns across 7 bases. J gave up 6 bases and V 6 bases, and 7 bases lay outside the gene matches. The CDR3 covers 13 residues. The CDR3 nucleotides read TGTGCCAGCAGCCCAGGGGGGGACGCTGAAGCTTTCTTT. Translating it yields CASSPGGDAEAFF.

This clone was found a few times. The chain recombines TRBV4-1 with TRBJ2-1, with 7 bases identical to TRBD2. Trimming removed 4 bases from V and 10 bases from J; junction bases left unmatched: 10. The CDR3 runs to 14 residues. Germline V gene sequence: CDR1 MGHRA, CDR2 YSYEKL. CDR3 sequence: CASSPGLLWGEQFF. Here the CDR3 DNA reads TGCGCCAGCAGCCCGGGACTATTATGGGGGGAGCAGTTCTTC.

The chain couples TRBV29-1 to TRBJ2-7, with 7 nucleotides matching TRBD2. After removal of 1 base from V and 4 bases from J, the junction contained 10 bases not matched to a gene. Germline assignment: CDR1 SQVTM and CDR2 ANQGSEA. The CDR3 totals 15 residues. In nucleotides, the CDR3 is TGCAGCGTTGAAGGGCAGGATGGGGGGGGATACGAGCAGTACTTC. Translation gives CSVEGQDGGGYEQYF.

The chain combines TRBV10-3 with TRBJ1-4; TRBD1 matches at 7 bases. Germline assignment: CDR1 ENHRY and CDR2 SYGVKD. The V gene end was trimmed by 6 bases and the J gene end by 3 bases; junction bases not matched to a gene: 7. The CDR3 runs to 15 residues. CDR3 nucleotides: TGTGCCATCAGCGGAAAGGGGGCAGCTAATGAAAAACTGTTTTTT. Protein: CAISGKGAANEKLFF.

The V call is TRBV5-1, the J call TRBJ1-6; 8 bases agree with TRBD1. This CDR3 has 15 residues. V shed 3 bases, J shed 7 bases, and the junction held 6 bases outside the gene matches. Germline-derived CDR1 and CDR2 are SGHRS and YFSETQ. Here the CDR3 DNA reads TGCGCCAGCAGCTATGGACAGGGAGGAAATTCACCCCTCCACTTT. Its translation: CASSYGQGGNSPLHF.

The chain has TRBV5-6 and TRBJ2-5, with D perhaps TRBD1 (5 bases). Trimming took off 0 bases at V and 1 base at J, with 13 bases between the two ends. Germline-derived CDR1 and CDR2 are SGHDT and YYEEEE. The CDR3 totals 16 residues. The CDR3 nucleotides are TGTGCCAGCAGCTTGGTTAGGGGCTCGAGCCAAGAGACCCAGTACTTC. It translates to CASSLVRGSSQETQYF. The full variable domain, rest sourced from reference TRBV5-6 and TRBJ2-5, is DAGVTQSPTHLIKTRGQQVTLRCSPKSGHDTVSWYQQALGQGPQFIFQYYEEEERQRGNFPDRFSGHQFPNYSSELNVNALLLGDSALYLCASSLVRGSSQETQYFGPGTRLLVL.

In this sample, this clone turned up once. The V and J genes are TRBV10-2 and TRBJ1-3, with D perhaps matching TRBD1 (5 bases). This CDR3 comprises 16 residues. Germline V gives CDR1 WSHSY, CDR2 SAAADI. Trimming took off 2 bases at V and 0 bases at J, with 11 bases between the two ends. The CDR3 region is CASSEEAGISGNTIYF. As DNA, the CDR3 is TGCGCCAGCAGTGAGGAGGCAGGGATCTCTGGAAACACCATATATTTT.

The rearrangement links TRBV7-3 to TRBJ2-2; 7 positions match TRBD1. Germline values: CDR1 SGHTA, CDR2 FQGTGA. V was clipped by 5 bases and J by 2 bases; unmatched bases: 8. This CDR3 is built from 16 residues. CDR3 residues: CASSPRQGVNTGELFF. The CDR3 DNA sequence: TGTGCCAGCAGCCCTAGACAGGGAGTCAACACCGGGGAGCTGTTTTTT.

The genes are TRBV7-9 and TRBJ2-4, with a tentative D call TRBD2 (6 bases). Germline V lookup: CDR1 SEHNR, CDR2 FQNEAQ (reference sequence). Trimming left V 5 bases short and J 7 bases short, with 15 bases between. The CDR3 runs to 14 residues. The CDR3 loop reads CASSPGTRQNIQYF. In DNA form, the CDR3 reads TGTGCCAGCAGCCCCGGGACTCGACAGAACATTCAGTACTTC.

This clone was observed once. V is TRBV30 and J is TRBJ1-6; perhaps TRBD1 as D (5 bases). Deletions cut 0 bases from V and 8 bases from J, with 11 bases between. This CDR3 contains 14 residues. Per germline, CDR1 GTSNPN and CDR2 SVGIG (reference sequence). The CDR3 sequence: CAWSVWGDHSPLHF. As DNA, the CDR3 is TGTGCCTGGAGTGTATGGGGGGACCATTCACCCCTCCACTTT.

The V call is TRBV19, the J call TRBJ2-7; 7 bases fit TRBD1. J lost 3 bases, V lost 3 bases, and 11 bases had no gene match. Germline values: CDR1 LNHDA, CDR2 SQIVND (reference sequence). The CDR3 extends over 16 amino acids. Here the CDR3 DNA reads TGTGCCAGTAGTATTGGGATCCGGGACAGTGGCTACGAGCAGTACTTC. The encoded protein is CASSIGIRDSGYEQYF.

The V and J genes are TRBV27 and TRBJ1-2, with D tentatively TRBD1 (6 bases). Per the germline V gene, CDR1 is MNHEY and CDR2 is SMNVEV (reference sequence). This CDR3 is 13 amino acids long. V dropped 3 bases and J dropped 8 bases, with 13 bases sitting between them. CDR3 sequence: CASSLFRGEGYTF. The CDR3 DNA follows: TGTGCCAGCAGTTTGTTTAGGGGGGAAGGCTACACCTTC.

V usage is TRBV28 and J usage is TRBJ1-6; the D gene is possibly TRBD1 (5 bases). Germline loops: CDR1 MDHEN, CDR2 SYDVKM. This CDR3 has 13 residues. Trimming left V 8 bases short and J 10 bases short, with 15 bases between. The CDR3 nucleotides read TGTGCCAGCGGTATGGGGCGCGGCTCACCCCTCCACTTT. Protein product: CASGMGRGSPLHF.

The chain combines TRBV28 with TRBJ1-2; the match to TRBD1 covers 8 bases. Germline V gene sequence: CDR1 MDHEN, CDR2 SYDVKM. This CDR3 comprises 13 residues. Germline trimming cut 10 bases from V and 6 bases from J; bases unmatched to any gene: 10. CDR3 protein: CATLTGERNGYTF. The CDR3 nucleotides read TGTGCCACCTTGACAGGGGAAAGGAATGGCTACACCTTC.

The rearrangement links TRBV19 to TRBJ2-1, with a tentative D call TRBD2 (6 bases). CDR1 LNHDA and CDR2 SQIVND come from the germline V gene (reference sequence). Trimming shortened V by 3 bases and J by 3 bases, and 12 bases separated the two germline ends. This CDR3 has 15 amino acids. The CDR3 is CASSISTSVYNEQFF. CDR3 sequence (DNA): TGTGCCAGTAGTATCTCGACTAGTGTCTACAATGAGCAGTTCTTC.

The CDR3 spells CASSIGSGTRTDTQYF. The CDR3 DNA follows: TGTGCCAGTAGTATAGGGTCCGGGACACGCACAGATACGCAGTATTTT. The chain has TRBV19 and TRBJ2-3, with D possibly matching TRBD1 (6 bases). V shed 1 base and J shed 1 base, with 12 bases lying between them. The CDR3 covers 16 residues. From germline, CDR1 is LNHDA and CDR2 SQIVND (reference sequence). Variable domain in full (rest from reference TRBV19 and TRBJ2-3): DGGITQSPKYLFRKEGQNVTLSCEQNLNHDAMYWYRQDPGQGLRLIYYSQIVNDFQKGDIAEGYSVSREKKESFPLTVTSAQKNPTAFYLCASSIGSGTRTDTQYFGPGTRLTVL.

This chain joins TRBV9 and TRBJ2-7, with 11 bases aligning to TRBD2. This CDR3 has 15 residues. The V segment lost 0 bases and the J segment 1 base; nucleotides outside the gene matches: 0. Germline lookup yields CDR1 SGDLS and CDR2 YYNGEE. The CDR3 loop reads CASSVGLAGSYEQYF. In DNA form, the CDR3 reads TGTGCCAGCAGCGTAGGACTAGCGGGATCCTACGAGCAGTACTTC. The complete variable domain, with remaining parts taken from reference TRBV9 and TRBJ2-7, reads DSGVTQTPKHLITATGQRVTLRCSPRSGDLSVYWYQQSLDQGLQFLIQYYNGEERAKGNILERFSAQQFPDLHSELNLSSLELGDSALYFCASSVGLAGSYEQYFGPGTRLTVT.

J is TRBJ1-3 and V is TRBV11-2; D may be TRBD1 (5 bases). Per the germline V gene, CDR1 is SGHAT and CDR2 is FQNNGV. V lost 1 base and J 4 bases, leaving 8 bases between the germline ends. The CDR3 spans 14 residues. CDR3 nucleotide sequence: TGTGCCAGCAGCTTAGGTGGGGCAGGAAACACCATATATTTT. Translated, it gives CASSLGGAGNTIYF.

This clone has a single count. The rearrangement joins TRBV13 to TRBJ2-1; D may be TRBD2 (5 bases). The CDR3 extends over 15 amino acids. Germline V gives CDR1 PRHDT, CDR2 FYEKMQ (reference sequence). The V gene lost 5 bases and the J gene lost 0 bases, with 11 bases spanning the gap. The CDR3 loop is CASSPGAGSYNEQFF. CDR3 coding DNA: TGTGCCAGCAGCCCCGGCGCGGGCTCCTACAATGAGCAGTTCTTC. Complete variable domain (other parts from reference TRBV13 and TRBJ2-1): AAGVIQSPRHLIKEKRETATLKCYPIPRHDTVYWYQQGPGQDPQFLISFYEKMQSDKGSIPDRFSAQQFSDYHSELNMSSLELGDSALYFCASSPGAGSYNEQFFGPGTRLTVL.